Below, 4 T cell receptor beta chains from the same sample are listed, as sequenced in a study of CD8 T cells in ankylosing spondylitis. Study results and caveats: A TCR beta motif of eight highly homologous variants appeared characteristic of ankylosing spondylitis blood.

TCRdb re-called the 5' RACE reads through MiXCR, storing one row per CDR3 protein. The sample holds about 540,000 distinct CDR3 sequences, approximately 12% seen once. Their cognate antigens are unknown. Sequenced: blood, either unsorted or a sorted T cell fraction (not recorded which). These receptors originate from a male donor with ankylosing spondylitis.

V and J are TRBV9 and TRBJ2-1; 10 positions agree with TRBD2. There are 14 residues in the CDR3. Germline assignment: CDR1 SGDLS and CDR2 YYNGEE. V gave up 0 bases and J gave up 7 bases; unmatched junction bases: 1. CDR3 bases: TGTGCCAGCAGCGTAGGTAGCGGGAGGAATGAGCAGTTCTTC. It is translated as CASSVGSGRNEQFF.

The rearrangement uses TRBV7-9 and TRBJ2-5; D is unclear. CDR3 length: 15 amino acids. CDR1 and CDR2 from the germline V gene are SEHNR and FQNEAQ (reference sequence). V was cut by 2 bases and J by 5 bases, with 15 bases left in between. The CDR3 nucleotides are TGTGCCAGCAGCTTAAGTAGCCCCTTGGGGGAGACCCAGTACTTC. It specifies CASSLSSPLGETQYF.

This rearrangement joins TRBV6-1 to TRBJ2-1, with 9 bases matching TRBD1. With 6 bases clipped from V and 7 bases from J, the junction kept 7 bases outside the gene matches. The CDR3 is 14 amino acids. The germline V gene has CDR1 MNHNS and CDR2 SASEGT. CDR3 amino acids: CASRETGGGNEQFF. CDR3 DNA sequence: TGTGCCAGCAGAGAAACAGGGGGCGGGAATGAGCAGTTCTTC.

This clonotype has just a few counts. V is TRBV4-2 and J is TRBJ1-1, with 8 bases that match TRBD1. The germline CDR1 and CDR2 sequences are LGHNA and YNFKEQ. Losses at the gene ends were 0 bases for V and 6 bases for J; bases not matched to a gene: 6. This CDR3 region has 15 residues. CDR3 residues: CASSQDLDRAAEAFF. CDR3 in DNA: TGTGCCAGCAGCCAAGATCTGGACAGGGCGGCTGAAGCTTTCTTT.